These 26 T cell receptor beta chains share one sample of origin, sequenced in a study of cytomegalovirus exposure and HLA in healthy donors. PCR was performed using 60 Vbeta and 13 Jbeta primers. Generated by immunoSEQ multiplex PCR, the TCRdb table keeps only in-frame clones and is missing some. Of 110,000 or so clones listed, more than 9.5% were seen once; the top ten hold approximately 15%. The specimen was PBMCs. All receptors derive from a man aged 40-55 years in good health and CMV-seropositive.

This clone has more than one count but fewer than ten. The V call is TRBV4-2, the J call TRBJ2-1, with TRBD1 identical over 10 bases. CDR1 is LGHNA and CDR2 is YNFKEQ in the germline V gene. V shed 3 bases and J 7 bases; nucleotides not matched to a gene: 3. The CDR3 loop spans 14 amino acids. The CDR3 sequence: CASSQWTGGNEQFF. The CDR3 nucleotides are TGTGCCAGCAGCCAGTGGACAGGGGGTAATGAGCAGTTCTTC.

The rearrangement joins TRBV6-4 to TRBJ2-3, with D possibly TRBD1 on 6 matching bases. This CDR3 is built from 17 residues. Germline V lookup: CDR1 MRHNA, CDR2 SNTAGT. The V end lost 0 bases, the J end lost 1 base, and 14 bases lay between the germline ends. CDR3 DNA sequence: TGTGCCAGCAGTGACTCCAATGGACAGAGCTGCACAGATACGCAGTATTTT. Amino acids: CASSDSNGQSCTDTQYF.

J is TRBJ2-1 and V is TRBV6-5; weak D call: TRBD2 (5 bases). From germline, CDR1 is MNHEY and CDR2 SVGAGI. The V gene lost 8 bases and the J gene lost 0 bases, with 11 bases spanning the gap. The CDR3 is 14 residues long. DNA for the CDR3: TGTGCCAGCCGTTCGGGGAGCTCCTACAATGAGCAGTTCTTC. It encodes CASRSGSSYNEQFF.

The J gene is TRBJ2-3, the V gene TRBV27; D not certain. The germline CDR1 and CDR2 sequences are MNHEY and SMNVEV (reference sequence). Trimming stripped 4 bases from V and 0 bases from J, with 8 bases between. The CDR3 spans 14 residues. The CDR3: CASSYGSSTDTQYF. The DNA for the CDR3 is TGTGCCAGCAGTTACGGGTCTAGCACAGATACGCAGTATTTT.

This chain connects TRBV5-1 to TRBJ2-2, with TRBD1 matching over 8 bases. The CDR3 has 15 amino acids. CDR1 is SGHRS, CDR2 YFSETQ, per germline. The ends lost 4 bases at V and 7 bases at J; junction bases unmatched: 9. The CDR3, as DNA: TGCGCCAGCAGCCAGGGGGCGCACATGGGCGGGGAGCTGTTTTTT. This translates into CASSQGAHMGGELFF.

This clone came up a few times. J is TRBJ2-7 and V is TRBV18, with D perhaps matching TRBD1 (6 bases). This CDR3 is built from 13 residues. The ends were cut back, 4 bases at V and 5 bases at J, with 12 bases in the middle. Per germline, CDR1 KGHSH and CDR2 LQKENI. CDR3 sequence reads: CASSLDRIDEQYF. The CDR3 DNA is TGTGCCAGCTCACTCGACAGGATTGACGAGCAGTACTTC.

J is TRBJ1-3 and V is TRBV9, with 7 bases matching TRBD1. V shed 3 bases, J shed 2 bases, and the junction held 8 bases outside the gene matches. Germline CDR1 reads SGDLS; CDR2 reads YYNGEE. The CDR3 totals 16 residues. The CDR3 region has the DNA TGTGCCAGCAGCGGGCGACAGGGTTCAGCTGGAAACACCATATATTTT. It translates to CASSGRQGSAGNTIYF.

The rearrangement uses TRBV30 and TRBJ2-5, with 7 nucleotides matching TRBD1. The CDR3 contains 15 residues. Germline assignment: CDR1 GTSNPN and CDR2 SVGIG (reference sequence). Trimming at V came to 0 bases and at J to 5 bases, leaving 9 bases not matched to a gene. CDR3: CAWSVVGGRYETQYF. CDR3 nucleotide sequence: TGTGCCTGGAGTGTAGTAGGGGGCCGCTACGAGACCCAGTACTTC.

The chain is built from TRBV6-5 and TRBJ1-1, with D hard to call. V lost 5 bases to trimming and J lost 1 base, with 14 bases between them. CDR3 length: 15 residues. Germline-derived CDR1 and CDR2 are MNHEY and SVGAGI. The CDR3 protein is CASSTRGWGNTEAFF. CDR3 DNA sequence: TGTGCCAGCAGTACCCGGGGATGGGGGAACACTGAAGCTTTCTTT.

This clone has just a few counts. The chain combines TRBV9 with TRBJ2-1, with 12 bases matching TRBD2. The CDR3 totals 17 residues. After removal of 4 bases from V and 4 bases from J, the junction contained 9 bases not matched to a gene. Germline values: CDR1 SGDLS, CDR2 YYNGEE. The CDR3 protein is CASSPSLAGGRYNEQFF. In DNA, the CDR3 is TGTGCCAGCAGCCCAAGTCTAGCGGGAGGGAGATACAATGAGCAGTTCTTC.

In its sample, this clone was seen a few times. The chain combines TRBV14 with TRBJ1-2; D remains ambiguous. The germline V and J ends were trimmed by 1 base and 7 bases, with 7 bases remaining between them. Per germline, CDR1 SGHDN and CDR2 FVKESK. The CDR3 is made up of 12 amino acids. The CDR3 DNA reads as TGTGCCAGCAGCCAAGGGCGGGTTGGCTACACCTTC. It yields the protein CASSQGRVGYTF.

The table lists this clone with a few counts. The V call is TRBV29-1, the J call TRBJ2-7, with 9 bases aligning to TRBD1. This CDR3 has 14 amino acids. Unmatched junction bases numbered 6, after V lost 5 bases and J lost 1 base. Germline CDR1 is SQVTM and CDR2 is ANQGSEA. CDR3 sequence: CSVLRQGGSYEQYF. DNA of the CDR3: TGCAGCGTTCTAAGACAGGGGGGGTCCTACGAGCAGTACTTC.

The CDR3: CASSRQSFGNSPLHF. DNA of the CDR3: TGTGCCAGCAGCCGACAGAGTTTTGGGAATTCACCCCTCCACTTT. The V call is TRBV7-9, the J call TRBJ1-6, with D tentatively TRBD1 (5 bases). The germline V gene encodes CDR1 SEHNR and CDR2 FQNEAQ (reference sequence). This CDR3 is built from 15 residues. V was clipped by 5 bases and J by 7 bases, with 15 bases between them.

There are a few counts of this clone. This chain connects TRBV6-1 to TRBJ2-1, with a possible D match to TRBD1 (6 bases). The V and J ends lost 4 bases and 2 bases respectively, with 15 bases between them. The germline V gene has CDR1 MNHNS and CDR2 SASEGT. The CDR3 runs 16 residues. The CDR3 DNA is TGTGCCAGCAGTGGGGCAGGGGTCGGCACCTACAATGAGCAGTTCTTC. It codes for CASSGAGVGTYNEQFF.

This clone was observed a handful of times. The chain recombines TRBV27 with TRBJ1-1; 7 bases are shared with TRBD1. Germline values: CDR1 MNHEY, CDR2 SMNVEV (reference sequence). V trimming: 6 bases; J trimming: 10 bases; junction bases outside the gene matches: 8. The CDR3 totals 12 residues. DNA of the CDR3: TGTGCCAGCAGGTCAGGGGGGCTAGTAGCTTTCTTT. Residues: CASRSGGLVAFF.

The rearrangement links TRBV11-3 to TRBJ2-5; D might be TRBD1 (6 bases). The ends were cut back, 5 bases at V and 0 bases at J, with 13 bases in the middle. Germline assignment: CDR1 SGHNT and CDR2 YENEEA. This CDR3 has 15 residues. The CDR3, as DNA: TGTGCCAGCAGCGAAATCTCAGGGGACCAAGAGACCCAGTACTTC. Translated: CASSEISGDQETQYF.

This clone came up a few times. CDR3 DNA sequence: TGCGCCAGCAGCCTCGGGACTAGCGTCCCAACGCAGTATTTT. Translated, it gives CASSLGTSVPTQYF. The chain combines TRBV5-1 with TRBJ2-3; 10 bases map to TRBD2. The CDR3 covers 14 residues. With 4 bases clipped from V and 9 bases from J, the junction kept 8 bases outside the gene matches. CDR1 SGHRS and CDR2 YFSETQ come from the germline V gene.

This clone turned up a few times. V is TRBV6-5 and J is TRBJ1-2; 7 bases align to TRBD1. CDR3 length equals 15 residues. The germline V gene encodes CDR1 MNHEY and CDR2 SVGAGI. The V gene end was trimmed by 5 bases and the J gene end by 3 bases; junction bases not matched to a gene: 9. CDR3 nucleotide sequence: TGTGCCAGCAGTAAGACAGGGATGGTAGACTATGGCTACACCTTC. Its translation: CASSKTGMVDYGYTF.

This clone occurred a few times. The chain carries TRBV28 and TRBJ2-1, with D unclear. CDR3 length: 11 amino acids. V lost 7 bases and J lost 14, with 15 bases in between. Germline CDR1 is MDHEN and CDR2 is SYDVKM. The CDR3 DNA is TGTGCCAGCACCCTCGGCAGTACTAAGTTCTTC. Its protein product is CASTLGSTKFF. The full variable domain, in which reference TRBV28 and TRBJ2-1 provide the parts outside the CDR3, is DVKVTQSSRYLVKRTGEKVFLECVQDMDHENMFWYRQDPGLGLRLIYFSYDVKMKEKGDIPEGYSVSREKKERFSLILESASTNQTSMYLCASTLGSTKFFGPGTRLTVL.

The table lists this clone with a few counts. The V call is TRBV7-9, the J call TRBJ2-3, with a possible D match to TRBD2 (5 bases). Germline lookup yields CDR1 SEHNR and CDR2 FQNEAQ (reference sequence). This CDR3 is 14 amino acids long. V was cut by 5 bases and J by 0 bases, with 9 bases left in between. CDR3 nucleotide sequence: TGTGCCAGCAGCGTTGGACTGAGCACAGATACGCAGTATTTT. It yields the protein CASSVGLSTDTQYF.

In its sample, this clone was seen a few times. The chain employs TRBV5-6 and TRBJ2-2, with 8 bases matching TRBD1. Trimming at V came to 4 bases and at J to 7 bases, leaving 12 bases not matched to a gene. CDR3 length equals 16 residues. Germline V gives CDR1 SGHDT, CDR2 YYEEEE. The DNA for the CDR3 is TGTGCCAGCAGCCCAGCAGGGGCAGGGGGCATCGGGGAGCTGTTTTTT. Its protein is CASSPAGAGGIGELFF. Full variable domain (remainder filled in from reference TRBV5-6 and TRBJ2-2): DAGVTQSPTHLIKTRGQQVTLRCSPKSGHDTVSWYQQALGQGPQFIFQYYEEEERQRGNFPDRFSGHQFPNYSSELNVNALLLGDSALYLCASSPAGAGGIGELFFGEGSRLTVL.

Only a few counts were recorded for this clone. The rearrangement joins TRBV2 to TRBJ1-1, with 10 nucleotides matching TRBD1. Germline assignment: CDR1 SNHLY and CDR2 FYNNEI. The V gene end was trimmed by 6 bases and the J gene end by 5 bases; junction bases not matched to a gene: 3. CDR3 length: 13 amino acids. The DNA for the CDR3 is TGTGCCAGCAGACTGGACAGGGGGACTGAAGCTTTCTTT. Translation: CASRLDRGTEAFF.

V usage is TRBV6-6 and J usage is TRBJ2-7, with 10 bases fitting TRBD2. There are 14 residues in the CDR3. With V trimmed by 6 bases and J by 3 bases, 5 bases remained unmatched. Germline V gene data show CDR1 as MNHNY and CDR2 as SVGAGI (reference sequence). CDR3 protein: CASSASGSNYEQYF. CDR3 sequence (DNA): TGTGCCAGCAGCGCTAGCGGGAGTAACTACGAGCAGTACTTC.

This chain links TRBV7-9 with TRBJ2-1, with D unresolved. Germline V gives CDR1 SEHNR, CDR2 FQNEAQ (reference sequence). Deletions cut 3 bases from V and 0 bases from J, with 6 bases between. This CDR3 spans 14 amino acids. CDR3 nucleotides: TGTGCCAGCAGCTTCCTAAGCTCCTACAATGAGCAGTTCTTC. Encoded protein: CASSFLSSYNEQFF.

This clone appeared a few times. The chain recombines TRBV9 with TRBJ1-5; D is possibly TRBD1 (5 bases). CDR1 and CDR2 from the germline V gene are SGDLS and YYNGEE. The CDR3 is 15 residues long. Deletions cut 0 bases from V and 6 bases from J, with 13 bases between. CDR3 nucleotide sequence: TGTGCCAGCAGCGTAGATGGGGGGTTGGGTCAGCCCCAGCATTTT. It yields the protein CASSVDGGLGQPQHF.

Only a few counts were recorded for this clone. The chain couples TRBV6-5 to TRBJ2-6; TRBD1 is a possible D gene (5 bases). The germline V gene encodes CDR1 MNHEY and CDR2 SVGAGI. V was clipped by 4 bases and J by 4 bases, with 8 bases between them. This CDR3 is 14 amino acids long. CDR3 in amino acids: CASSFRVGANVLTF. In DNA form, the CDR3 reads TGTGCCAGCAGTTTCAGGGTCGGGGCCAACGTCCTGACTTTC.